Sequencing of this T cell receptor beta chain was carried out in a study of blood T cell repertoires in COVID-19. Study details: Specimens from acute and convalescent COVID-19 originated in the United States, Italy and Spain. Sources were T cells, B-cell-depleted T cells, or PBMCs; the material itself was cDNA or gDNA.

In the source study's methods: Reference gene primer amplification yielded estimated nucleated cell counts. Here immunoSEQ multiplex PCR was the method, and the copy in TCRdb shows in-frame clones only, minus some. V, J and clone size are taken as reported in that table, and D and trimming were inferred from the DNA itself. The sample carries over 50,000 clones, 87% recorded once. The CDR3 totals 15 residues. V shed 6 bases, J shed 1 base, and the junction held 2 bases outside the gene matches. Germline loops: CDR1 SGHTA, CDR2 FQGNSA. The sequencing input was peripheral blood. This chain joins TRBV7-2 and TRBJ2-2, with 10 bases lining up with TRBD2. The source of this sequence is a man aged 55 to 70 with acute or convalescent COVID-19. This CDR3 reads CASRRLAGNTGELFF. In DNA, the CDR3 is TGTGCCAGCAGACGACTAGCGGGGAACACCGGGGAGCTGTTTTTT.